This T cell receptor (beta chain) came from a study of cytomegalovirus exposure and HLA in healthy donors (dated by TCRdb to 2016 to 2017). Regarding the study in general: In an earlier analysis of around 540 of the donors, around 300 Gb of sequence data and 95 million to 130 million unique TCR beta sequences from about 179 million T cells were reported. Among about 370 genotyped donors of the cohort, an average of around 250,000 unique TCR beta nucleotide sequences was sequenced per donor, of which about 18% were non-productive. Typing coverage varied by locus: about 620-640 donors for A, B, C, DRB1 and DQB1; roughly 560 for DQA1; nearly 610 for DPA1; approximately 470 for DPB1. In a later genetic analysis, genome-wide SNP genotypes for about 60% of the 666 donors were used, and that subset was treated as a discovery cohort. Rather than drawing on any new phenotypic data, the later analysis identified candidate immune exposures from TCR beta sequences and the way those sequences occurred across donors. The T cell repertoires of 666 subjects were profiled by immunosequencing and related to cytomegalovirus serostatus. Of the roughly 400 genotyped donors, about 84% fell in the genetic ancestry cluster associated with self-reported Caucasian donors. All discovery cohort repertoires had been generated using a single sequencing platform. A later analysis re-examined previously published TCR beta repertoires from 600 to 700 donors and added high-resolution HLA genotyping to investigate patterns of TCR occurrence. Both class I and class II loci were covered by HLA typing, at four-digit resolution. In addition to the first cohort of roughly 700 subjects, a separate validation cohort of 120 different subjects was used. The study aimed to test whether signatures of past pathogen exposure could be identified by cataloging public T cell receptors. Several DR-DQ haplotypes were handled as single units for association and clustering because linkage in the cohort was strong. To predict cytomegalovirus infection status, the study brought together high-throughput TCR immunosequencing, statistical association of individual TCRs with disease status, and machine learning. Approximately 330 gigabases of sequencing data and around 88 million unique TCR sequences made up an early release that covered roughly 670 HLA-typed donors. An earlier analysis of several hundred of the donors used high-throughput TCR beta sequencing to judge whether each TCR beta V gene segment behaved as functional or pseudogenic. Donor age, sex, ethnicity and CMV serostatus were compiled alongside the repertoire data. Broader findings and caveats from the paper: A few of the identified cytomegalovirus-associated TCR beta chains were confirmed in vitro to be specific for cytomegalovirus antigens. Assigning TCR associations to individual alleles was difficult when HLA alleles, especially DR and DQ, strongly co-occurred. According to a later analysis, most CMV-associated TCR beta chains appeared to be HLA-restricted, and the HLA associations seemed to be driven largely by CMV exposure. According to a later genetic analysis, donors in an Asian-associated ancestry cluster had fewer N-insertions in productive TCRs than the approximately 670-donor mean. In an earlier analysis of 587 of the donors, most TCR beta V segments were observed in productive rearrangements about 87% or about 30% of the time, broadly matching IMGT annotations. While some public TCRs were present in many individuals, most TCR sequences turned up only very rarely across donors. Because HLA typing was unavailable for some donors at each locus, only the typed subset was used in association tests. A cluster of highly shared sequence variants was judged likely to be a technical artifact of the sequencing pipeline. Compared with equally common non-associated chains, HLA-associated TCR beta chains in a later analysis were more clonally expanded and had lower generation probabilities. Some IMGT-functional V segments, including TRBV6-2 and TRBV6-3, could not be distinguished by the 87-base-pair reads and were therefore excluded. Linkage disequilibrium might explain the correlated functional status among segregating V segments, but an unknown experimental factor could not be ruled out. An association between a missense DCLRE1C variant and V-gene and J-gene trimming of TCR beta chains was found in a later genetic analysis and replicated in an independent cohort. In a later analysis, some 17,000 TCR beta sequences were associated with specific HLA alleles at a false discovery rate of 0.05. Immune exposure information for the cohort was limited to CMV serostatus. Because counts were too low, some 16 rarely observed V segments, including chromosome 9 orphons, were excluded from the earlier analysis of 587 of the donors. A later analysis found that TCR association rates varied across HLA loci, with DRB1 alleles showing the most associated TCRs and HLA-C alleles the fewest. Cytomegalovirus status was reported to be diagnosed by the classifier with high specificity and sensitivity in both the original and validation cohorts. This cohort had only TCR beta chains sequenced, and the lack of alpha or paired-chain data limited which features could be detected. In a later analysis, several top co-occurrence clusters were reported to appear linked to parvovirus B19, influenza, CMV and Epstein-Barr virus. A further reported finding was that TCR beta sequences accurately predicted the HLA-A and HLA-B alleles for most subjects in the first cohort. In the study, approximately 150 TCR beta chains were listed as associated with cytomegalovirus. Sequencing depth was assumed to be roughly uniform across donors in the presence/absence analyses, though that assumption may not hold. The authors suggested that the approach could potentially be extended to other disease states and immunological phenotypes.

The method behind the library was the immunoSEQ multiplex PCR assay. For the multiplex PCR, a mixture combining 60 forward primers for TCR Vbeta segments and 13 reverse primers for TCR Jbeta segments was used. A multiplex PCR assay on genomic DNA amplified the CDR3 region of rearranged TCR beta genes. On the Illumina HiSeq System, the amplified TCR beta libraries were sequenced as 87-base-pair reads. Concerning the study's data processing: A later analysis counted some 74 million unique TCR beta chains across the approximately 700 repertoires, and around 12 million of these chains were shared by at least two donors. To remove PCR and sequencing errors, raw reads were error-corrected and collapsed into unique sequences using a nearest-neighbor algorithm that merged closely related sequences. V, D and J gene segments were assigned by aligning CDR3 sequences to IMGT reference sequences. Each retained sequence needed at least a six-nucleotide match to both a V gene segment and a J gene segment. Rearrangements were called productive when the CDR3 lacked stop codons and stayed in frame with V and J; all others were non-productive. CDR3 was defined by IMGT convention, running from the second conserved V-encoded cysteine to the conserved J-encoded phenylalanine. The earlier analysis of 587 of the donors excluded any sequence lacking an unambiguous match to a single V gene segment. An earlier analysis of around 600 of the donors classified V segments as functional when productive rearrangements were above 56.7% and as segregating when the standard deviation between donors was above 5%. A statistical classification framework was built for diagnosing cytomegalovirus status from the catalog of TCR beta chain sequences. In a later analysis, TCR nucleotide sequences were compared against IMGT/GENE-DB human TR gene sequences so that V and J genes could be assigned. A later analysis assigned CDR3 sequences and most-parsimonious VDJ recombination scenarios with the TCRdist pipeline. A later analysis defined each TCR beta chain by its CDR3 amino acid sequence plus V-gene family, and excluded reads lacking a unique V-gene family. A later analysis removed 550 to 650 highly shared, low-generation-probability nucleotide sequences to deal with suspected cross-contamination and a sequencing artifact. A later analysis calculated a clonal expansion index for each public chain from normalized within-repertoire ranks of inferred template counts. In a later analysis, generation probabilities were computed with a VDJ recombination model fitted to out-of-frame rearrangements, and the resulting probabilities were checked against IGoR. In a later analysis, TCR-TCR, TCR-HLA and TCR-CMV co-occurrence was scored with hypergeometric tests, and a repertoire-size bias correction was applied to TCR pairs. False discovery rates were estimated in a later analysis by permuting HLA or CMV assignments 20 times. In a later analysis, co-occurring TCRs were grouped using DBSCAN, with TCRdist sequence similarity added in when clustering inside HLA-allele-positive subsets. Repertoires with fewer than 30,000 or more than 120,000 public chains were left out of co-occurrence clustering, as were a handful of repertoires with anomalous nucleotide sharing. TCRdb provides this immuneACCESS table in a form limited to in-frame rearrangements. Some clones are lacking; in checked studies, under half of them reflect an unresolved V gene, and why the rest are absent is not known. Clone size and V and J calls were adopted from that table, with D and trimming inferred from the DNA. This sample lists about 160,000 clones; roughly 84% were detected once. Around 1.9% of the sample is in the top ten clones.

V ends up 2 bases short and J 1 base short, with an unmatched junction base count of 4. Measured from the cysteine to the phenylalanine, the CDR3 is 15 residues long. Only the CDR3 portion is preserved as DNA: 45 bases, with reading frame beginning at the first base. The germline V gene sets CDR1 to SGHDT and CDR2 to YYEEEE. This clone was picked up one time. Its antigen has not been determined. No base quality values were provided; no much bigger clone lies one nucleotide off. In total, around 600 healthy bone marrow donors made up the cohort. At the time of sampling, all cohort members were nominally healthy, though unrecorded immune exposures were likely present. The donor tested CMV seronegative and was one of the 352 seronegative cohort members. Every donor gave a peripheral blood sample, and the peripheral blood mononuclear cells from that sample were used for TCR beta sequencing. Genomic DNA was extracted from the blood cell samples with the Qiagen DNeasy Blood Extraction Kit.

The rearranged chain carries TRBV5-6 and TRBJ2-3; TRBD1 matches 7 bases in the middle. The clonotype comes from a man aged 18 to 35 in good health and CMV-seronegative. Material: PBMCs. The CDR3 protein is CASSLRQGRTDTQYF. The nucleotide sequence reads TGTGCCAGCAGCTTACGACAGGGTCGCACAGATACGCAGTATTTT.